This TCR beta chain was recorded in a study of sequential checkpoint blockade in melanoma. Background on the study: Twenty-two patients had tumor biopsies before treatment and at week 13.

The assay was immunoSEQ multiplex PCR, and TCRdb's table has in-frame clones only and misses some. This sample has roughly 1,700 clones; roughly a fifth occur once, and the top ten carry roughly a fifth. Specified treatment: randomized to nivolumab then ipilimumab (arm A) or the reverse (arm B). This CDR3 contains 13 residues. Per germline, CDR1 LNHDA and CDR2 SQIVND (reference sequence). V gave up 4 bases and J gave up 6 bases, with 12 bases separating them. The specimen comprised tumor tissue (inferred from file names), sampled from a patient given nivolumab and ipilimumab in sequence. The rearrangement uses TRBV19 and TRBJ1-2, with D unresolved. This sequence was found in a human donor with melanoma. The CDR3, as DNA: TGTGCCAGTAGTAGGCCGACCTACCATGGCTACACCTTC. Its translation: CASSRPTYHGYTF.